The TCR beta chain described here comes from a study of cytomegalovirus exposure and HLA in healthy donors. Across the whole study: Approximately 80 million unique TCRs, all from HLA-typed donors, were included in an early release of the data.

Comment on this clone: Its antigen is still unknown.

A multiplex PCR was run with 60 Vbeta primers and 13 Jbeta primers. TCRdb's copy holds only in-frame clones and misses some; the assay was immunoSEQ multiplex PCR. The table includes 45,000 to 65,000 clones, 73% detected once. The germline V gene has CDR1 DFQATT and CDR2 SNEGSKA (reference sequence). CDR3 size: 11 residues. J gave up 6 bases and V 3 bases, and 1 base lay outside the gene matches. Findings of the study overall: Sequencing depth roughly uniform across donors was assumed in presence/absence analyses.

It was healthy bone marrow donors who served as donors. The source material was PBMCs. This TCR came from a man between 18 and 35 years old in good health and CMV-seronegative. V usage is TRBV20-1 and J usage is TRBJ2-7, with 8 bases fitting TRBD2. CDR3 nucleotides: TGCAGTGCTAGCGGGAGGGGCGAGCAGTACTTC. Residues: CSASGRGEQYF.